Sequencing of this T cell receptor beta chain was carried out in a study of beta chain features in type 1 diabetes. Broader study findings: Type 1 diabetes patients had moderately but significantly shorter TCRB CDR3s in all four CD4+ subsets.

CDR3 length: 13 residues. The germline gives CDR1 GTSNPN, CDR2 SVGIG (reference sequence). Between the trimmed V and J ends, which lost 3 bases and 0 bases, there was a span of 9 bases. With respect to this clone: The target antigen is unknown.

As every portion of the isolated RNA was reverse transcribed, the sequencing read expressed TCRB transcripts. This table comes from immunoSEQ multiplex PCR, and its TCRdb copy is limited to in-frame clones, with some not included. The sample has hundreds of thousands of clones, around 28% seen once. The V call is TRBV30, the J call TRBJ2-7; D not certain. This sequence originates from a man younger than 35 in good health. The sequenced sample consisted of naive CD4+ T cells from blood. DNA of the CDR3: TGTGCCTGGAGCAGACTGCCCTCCTACGAGCAGTACTTC. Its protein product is CAWSRLPSYEQYF.